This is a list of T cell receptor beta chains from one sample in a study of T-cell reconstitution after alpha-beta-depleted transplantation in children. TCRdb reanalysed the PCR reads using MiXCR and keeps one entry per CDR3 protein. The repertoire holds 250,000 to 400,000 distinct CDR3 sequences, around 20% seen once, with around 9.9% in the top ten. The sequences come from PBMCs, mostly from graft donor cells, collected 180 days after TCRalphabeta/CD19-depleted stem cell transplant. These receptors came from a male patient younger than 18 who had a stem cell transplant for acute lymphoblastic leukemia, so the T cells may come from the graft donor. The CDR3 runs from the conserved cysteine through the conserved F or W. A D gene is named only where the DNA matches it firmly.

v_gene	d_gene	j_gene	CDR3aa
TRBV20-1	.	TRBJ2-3	CSATPSYTQYF
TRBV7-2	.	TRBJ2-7	CASSFLGGLSVHEQYF
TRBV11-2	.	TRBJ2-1	CASRWDGEQFF
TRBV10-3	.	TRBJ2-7	CAMGADLGNYEQYF
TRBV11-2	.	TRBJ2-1	CASSLRSKGWNEQFF
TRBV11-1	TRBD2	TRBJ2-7	CASSSVTSGFGEQYF
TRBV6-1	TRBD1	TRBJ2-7	CASRASGTASYEQYF
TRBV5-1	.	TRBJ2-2	CASSLLLRRTANTGELFF
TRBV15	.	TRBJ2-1	CATTGYNYNEQFF
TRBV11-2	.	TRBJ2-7	CASKDRPISYEQYF
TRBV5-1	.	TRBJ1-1	CASSYRHNTEAFF
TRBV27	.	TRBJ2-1	CASSWTTWYNEQFF
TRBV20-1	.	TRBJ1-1	CSARGGGTEAFF
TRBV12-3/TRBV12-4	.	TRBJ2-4	CASSDGTVTNLNIQYF
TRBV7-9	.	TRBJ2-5	CASRTWFSPSETQYF
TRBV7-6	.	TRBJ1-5	CASSLGRTNQPQHF
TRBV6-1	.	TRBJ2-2	CASRTLGQFSGELFF
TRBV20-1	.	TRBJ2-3	CSARTQSHTDTQYF
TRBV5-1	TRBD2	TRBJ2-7	CASRGISSGGTYEQYF
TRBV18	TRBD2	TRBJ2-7	CASSPRGAGEGSYEQYF
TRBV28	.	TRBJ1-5	CASSLVSGYGNQPQHF
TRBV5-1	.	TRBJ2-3	CASSLIDTQYF
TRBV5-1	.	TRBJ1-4	CASSLGGVEANEKLFF
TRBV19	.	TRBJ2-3	CASSRPTGDTQYF
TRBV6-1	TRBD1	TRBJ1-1	CASRRQGYTEAFF
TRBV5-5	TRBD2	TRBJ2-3	CASSLEGTSGSRTDTQYF
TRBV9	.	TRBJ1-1	CASSVARLGTEAFF
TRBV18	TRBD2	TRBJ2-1	CASSPFPLAAKFF
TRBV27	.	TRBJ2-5	CASAFYARETQYF
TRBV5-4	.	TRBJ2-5	CASTIGILRETQYF
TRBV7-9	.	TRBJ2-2	CASSLLLNTGELFF
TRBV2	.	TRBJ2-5	CASNPGGETQYF
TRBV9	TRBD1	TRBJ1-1	CASGTQGGMNTEAFF
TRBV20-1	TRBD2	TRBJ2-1	CSAWTSGPYNEQFF
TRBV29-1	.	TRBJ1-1	CSVQGGALVNTEAFF
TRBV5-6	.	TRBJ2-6	CASSFRPTRVGGANVLTF
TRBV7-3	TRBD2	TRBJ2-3	CASSSSGRGWRDTQYF
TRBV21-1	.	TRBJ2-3	CASSKEGQASTDTQYF
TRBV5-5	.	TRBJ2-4	CASSGGTVLAKNIQYF